These T cell receptor beta chains were read from a single sample in a study of siplizumab effects on memory and regulatory T cells. TCRdb keeps only in-frame clones here, not all; method: immunoSEQ multiplex PCR. This sample yields about 64,000 clones, of which 95% to 98% are seen a single time; 0.095% belongs to the top ten. Sequenced input: naive CD8+ T cells sorted from blood. These receptors were obtained from a human donor in good health. Each CDR3 is given with its conserved first and last residue. D genes are given only for firm matches. Some rows have no size entry. The others give once, few or many, or a class for an expanded clone.

D gene,J gene,clone size,V gene,CDR3 DNA,CDR3 protein
.,TRBJ1-4,.,TRBV29-1,TGCAGCGTTGAAGGGTTGAGAAATGAAAAACTGTTTTTT,CSVEGLRNEKLFF
TRBD1,TRBJ1-2,.,TRBV5-6,TGTGCCAGCACCTGGTTGACAGGGAGTTATGGCTACACCTTC,CASTWLTGSYGYTF
TRBD2,TRBJ2-7,.,TRBV13,TGTGCCAGCACCTCCACCCTAGCGGGGGCCCTGAAGGACGAGCAGTACTTC,CASTSTLAGALKDEQYF
.,TRBJ2-6,.,TRBV13,TGTGCCAGCAGCTCAAAAATCCGGGAAGGTGGGGCCAACGTCCTGACTTTC,CASSSKIREGGANVLTF
.,TRBJ2-7,.,TRBV9,TGTGCCAGCAGCGTAGAGGGGAACGAGCAGTACTTC,CASSVEGNEQYF
TRBD2,TRBJ2-2,.,TRBV6-5,TGTGCCAGCAGTTACCCAAGCGGGGGGGCCACCGGGGAGCTGTTTTTT,CASSYPSGGATGELFF
.,TRBJ1-1,.,TRBV5-1,TGCGCCAGCAGTTACGGATTGAACACTGAAGCTTTCTTT,CASSYGLNTEAFF
TRBD2,TRBJ2-3,.,TRBV6-6,TGTGCCAGCACAGAGGGAAGCGGGGGGGTAAAAGATACGCAGTATTTT,CASTEGSGGVKDTQYF
.,TRBJ2-3,.,TRBV19,TGTGCCAGTACCAACATGGGTGGGGGAGATACGCAGTATTTT,CASTNMGGGDTQYF
.,TRBJ2-1,.,TRBV13,TGTGCCAGCAGCTTGGGACCGGCCAATGAGCAGTTCTTC,CASSLGPANEQFF
.,TRBJ1-3,.,TRBV30,TGTGCCTGGAATTTAGCGGCAGGGGCAGTGGGAAACACCATATATTTT,CAWNLAAGAVGNTIYF
.,TRBJ2-3,.,TRBV4-1,TGCGCCAGCAGCCAAGAAACGTATACGCAGTATTTT,CASSQETYTQYF
TRBD2,TRBJ2-1,.,TRBV6-4,TGTGCCAGCAGTGTACTAGCGGGGAGCTCCTACAATGAGCAGTTCTTC,CASSVLAGSSYNEQFF
.,TRBJ2-3,once,TRBV5-6,TGTGCCAGCAGCTTGCCGGAGGGGGTTTGGGATACGCAGTATTTT,CASSLPEGVWDTQYF
.,TRBJ1-1,.,TRBV11-3,TGTGCCAGCAGCTTAAGGGGGAGCACTGAAGCTTTCTTT,CASSLRGSTEAFF
TRBD1,TRBJ2-1,.,TRBV11-2,TGTGCCAGCAGCGTAGTTAGGGAAGGGGGCATAAATGAGCAGTTCTTC,CASSVVREGGINEQFF
.,TRBJ1-1,.,TRBV4-3,TGCGCCAGCAGCCAAGTTGGCGCCGTCTTTATAACAGGGGAAGCTTTCTTT,CASSQVGAVFITGEAFF
TRBD2,TRBJ2-7,.,TRBV27,TGTGCCAGCAGTTCCCCTTCTAGCGGGGGCCTCTACGAGCAGTACTTC,CASSSPSSGGLYEQYF
.,TRBJ1-5,.,TRBV23-1,TGCGCCAGCAGTCAGCGTGGGGACCAGCCCCAGCATTTT,CASSQRGDQPQHF
.,TRBJ1-3,.,TRBV10-1,TGCGCCAGCAGTCAGGGACGATCCTCTGGAAACACCATATATTTT,CASSQGRSSGNTIYF
TRBD2,TRBJ2-3,.,TRBV7-2,TGTGCCAGCAGCACTACTAGCGGGGGCCCACCAGTCGATACGCAGTATTTT,CASSTTSGGPPVDTQYF
.,TRBJ1-3,.,TRBV29-1,TGCAGCGTTGAAGATGGCCGAAACACCATATATTTT,CSVEDGRNTIYF
TRBD1,TRBJ2-7,.,TRBV6-1,TGTGCCAGCAGTGAAATGGGACAGGGTTACGAGCAGTACTTC,CASSEMGQGYEQYF
.,TRBJ2-3,.,TRBV19,TGTGCCAGTAGTACCCATTTTAGGGATACGCAGTATTTT,CASSTHFRDTQYF
.,TRBJ1-3,.,TRBV6-5,TGTGCCAGCAGTCCGACAAGCTCTGGAAACACCATATATTTT,CASSPTSSGNTIYF
TRBD2,TRBJ2-1,.,TRBV4-3,TGCGCCAGCAGCCGATATTTTAGCGGGGGGGATTACAATGAGCAGTTCTTC,CASSRYFSGGDYNEQFF
TRBD1,TRBJ2-5,.,TRBV19,TGTGCCAGTAGTATAGGGGGACAGGGCTTGTACTTC,CASSIGGQGLYF
TRBD2,TRBJ2-5,.,TRBV5-1,TGCGCCAGCAGCTGGGCTAGCGGAGATCAAGAGACCCAGTACTTC,CASSWASGDQETQYF
.,TRBJ2-7,.,TRBV19,TGTGCCAGTAGTATAGGGGCAGGCTACGAGCAGTACTTC,CASSIGAGYEQYF
.,TRBJ2-7,once,TRBV27,TGTGCCAGCAGTCTTGGGTCCTCGGGGGAGCAGTACTTC,CASSLGSSGEQYF
.,TRBJ2-1,.,TRBV9,TGTGCCAGCAGCGACGGGACCATCTACAATGAGCAGTTCTTC,CASSDGTIYNEQFF
.,TRBJ2-1,.,TRBV4-3,TGCGCCAGCAGCCAAGGTGGCGGGGGCTGGAACAATGAGCAGTTCTTC,CASSQGGGGWNNEQFF
TRBD2,TRBJ2-2,.,TRBV30,TGTGCCTGGAGTGTACTTCTAGCGGGGGGTCTGAACACCGGGGAGCTGTTTTTT,CAWSVLLAGGLNTGELFF
.,TRBJ2-7,.,TRBV9,TGTGCCAGCAGCGGGCCTCGCCTTCCCTACGAGCAGTACTTC,CASSGPRLPYEQYF
TRBD2,TRBJ2-1,.,TRBV4-1,TGCGCCAGCAGCCAATACGGACTAGCGGGGGGAAAAGGGGAGCAGTTCTTC,CASSQYGLAGGKGEQFF
.,TRBJ1-2,.,TRBV4-3,TGCGCCAGCAGCCAAGACATGGGGGGAGGCTACACCTTC,CASSQDMGGGYTF
.,TRBJ1-5,.,TRBV6-1,TGTGCCAGCGGGCCTGTAGGCGGCAATCAGCCCCAGCATTTT,CASGPVGGNQPQHF
TRBD2,TRBJ2-1,once,TRBV4-3,TGCGCCAGCAGCCACCTACTAGCGGGGGGGAACAACAATGAGCAGTTCTTC,CASSHLLAGGNNNEQFF
.,TRBJ2-1,.,TRBV5-6,TGTGCCAGCAGCCGACTGTACAATGAGCAGTTCTTC,CASSRLYNEQFF
.,TRBJ2-7,.,TRBV5-1,TGCGCCAGCAGGGCGGAGGACTACGAGCAGTACTTC,CASRAEDYEQYF
TRBD1,TRBJ2-5,.,TRBV28,TGTGCCAGCAGTTCCAGGGGGCAAGAGACCCAGTACTTC,CASSSRGQETQYF
.,TRBJ1-2,once,TRBV27,TGTGCCAGCAGTTTAAATCCGGGGGCCTTTCCGGGCTACACCTTC,CASSLNPGAFPGYTF